One TCR beta chain is described in this entry. Its antigen is still unknown. This record comes from a study of T cell clones after liver transplantation. As for the study in general: Samples came from ITN030ST, which attempted immunosuppression withdrawal within 2 years of liver transplantation. Findings and caveats of the study: Circulating graft-donor-reactive CD4 TCRbeta sequences fell significantly post-transplant in 5 of 8 subjects.

Only in-frame clones appear in the TCRdb table, and some are missing; sequencing was by immunoSEQ multiplex PCR. The repertoire includes about 80,000 clones, over 80% of them detected once, and more than 0.45% sits in the top ten. This TCR derives from a human patient who received a liver transplant. Some T cells may be the graft donor's. The material sequenced was CD4+ T cells from blood, taken 46 months after liver transplant.

In DNA, the CDR3 is TGTGCCAGCAGCTTAGGGCGGGAGGGAGTCCAAGAGACCCAGTACTTC. Protein: CASSLGREGVQETQYF. The chain is built from TRBV11-2 and TRBJ2-5; TRBD2 aligns across 9 bases. Trimming removed 1 base from V and 1 base from J; junction bases left unmatched: 4. Germline loops: CDR1 SGHAT, CDR2 FQNNGV. This CDR3 spans 16 amino acids.